These T cell receptor beta chains were read from a single sample in a study of T cell responses to AZD1222 COVID-19 vaccine. Sequencing was performed with immunoSEQ multiplex PCR; in TCRdb, only in-frame clones are kept and a portion is missing. The sample yields around 170,000 clones, around 90% seen once. Sequenced material: peripheral blood, taken on day 0 of AZD1222 vaccination. These receptors were taken from an adult in good health. Both conserved end residues are part of each CDR3. Fields, in order: V gene, clone size, J gene, D gene, CDR3 DNA, CDR3 protein. The D gene is left open where the match is weak. Not every row has a clone size; where given, it reads once, few, many or a size class.

>TRBV19|.|TRBJ2-1|TRBD2
TGTGCCAGTAATTCCCGGGGGGGGCGGACCTACTCCTACAATGAGCAGTTCTTC
CASNSRGGRTYSYNEQFF
>TRBV3-1/TRBV3-2|.|TRBJ2-7|TRBD1
TGTGCCAGCAGCCAAGGGTGGACAGGTTTCTACGAGCAGTACTTC
CASSQGWTGFYEQYF
>TRBV10-3|.|TRBJ1-5|.
TGTGCCATCAGCAAAACACAGGGTGGCAATCAGCCCCAGCATTTT
CAISKTQGGNQPQHF
>TRBV7-2|.|TRBJ2-2|TRBD1
TGTGCCAGCAGCCCGACAGGGGGCACCGGGGAGCTGTTTTTT
CASSPTGGTGELFF
>TRBV9|.|TRBJ1-3|.
TGTGCCAGCAGCGTAGCAGACTCTGGAAACACCATATATTTT
CASSVADSGNTIYF
>TRBV7-2|.|TRBJ2-5|.
TGTGCCAGCAGCCTATCCACGACCCGCCGGGAGACCCAGTACTTC
CASSLSTTRRETQYF
>TRBV18|.|TRBJ1-3|.
TGTGCCAGCTCAACGGACGGGATGGCTTCTGGAAACACCATATATTTT
CASSTDGMASGNTIYF
>TRBV11-2|.|TRBJ1-3|.
TGTGCCAGCAGCTTAATCCGCCGAGGCACTGGAAACACCATATATTTT
CASSLIRRGTGNTIYF
>TRBV29-1|.|TRBJ2-7|.
TGCAGCGTAATACAGGGAGCCTACGAGCAGTACTTC
CSVIQGAYEQYF
>TRBV4-1|.|TRBJ2-3|.
TGCGCCAGCAGCCAAGTTCAGCGAGGCCGGACAGATACGCAGTATTTT
CASSQVQRGRTDTQYF
>TRBV29-1|.|TRBJ2-2|TRBD2
TGCAGCGTAGCAATAGCGGGAGTTGGAACCGGGGAGCTGTTTTTT
CSVAIAGVGTGELFF
>TRBV4-1|.|TRBJ2-7|.
TGCGCCAGCAGCCTAAGTATGGTTTCCTACGAGCAGTACTTC
CASSLSMVSYEQYF
>TRBV5-4|.|TRBJ2-7|TRBD2
TGTGCCAGCAGCCCCGGGACTAGCGGGGTCTACGAGCAGTACTTC
CASSPGTSGVYEQYF
>TRBV12-5|once|TRBJ2-7|.
TGTGCTAGTGCCCTTGAAGGAGGGTCCTACGAGCAGTACTTC
CASALEGGSYEQYF
>TRBV23-1|.|TRBJ2-1|.
TGCGCCAGCAGTCAATCGACGTCGGCAGATTACTCCTACAATGAGCAGTTCTTC
CASSQSTSADYSYNEQFF
>TRBV7-3|.|TRBJ1-2|.
TGTGCCAGCAGCTCCGGACTTAACTATGGCTACACCTTC
CASSSGLNYGYTF
>TRBV5-1|.|TRBJ1-5|.
TGCGCCAGCAGCTTGGAGGGGTATAGCAATCAGCCCCAGCATTTT
CASSLEGYSNQPQHF
>TRBV29-1|.|TRBJ1-1|.
TGCAGCGTTTTGAACACTGAAGCTTTCTTT
CSVLNTEAFF
>TRBV7-2|.|TRBJ2-2|.
TGTGCCAGCAGCCCAGGGATACCCACCGGGGAGCTGTTTTTT
CASSPGIPTGELFF
>TRBV18|.|TRBJ1-1|TRBD1
TGTGCCAGCTCACCGCTTGACAGGGCGGAAACTGAAGCTTTCTTT
CASSPLDRAETEAFF
>TRBV10-3|.|TRBJ1-1|.
TGTGCCATCAGCAGGGTTCGGAACACTGAAGCTTTCTTT
CAISRVRNTEAFF
>TRBV19|.|TRBJ1-1|.
TGTGCCAGTCAGAGGGGGAGGGAATGGGGCGGCACTGAAGCTTTCTTT
CASQRGREWGGTEAFF
>TRBV4-2|.|TRBJ1-1|.
TGTGCCAGCAGCCAAGTCCCCGGGGGCAGGACCTTGAACACTGAAGCTTTCTTT
CASSQVPGGRTLNTEAFF
>TRBV28|once|TRBJ2-7|.
TGTGCCAGCTCCCCGGTCGCCTACGAGCAGTACTTC
CASSPVAYEQYF
>TRBV5-4|.|TRBJ1-2|.
TGTGCCAGCAGCCAAAACAGGGTAGGCTACACCTTC
CASSQNRVGYTF
>TRBV6-5|.|TRBJ1-5|.
TGTGCCAGCCTGATGGACCTATCCTTAGTTGGGCCCCAGCATTTT
CASLMDLSLVGPQHF
>TRBV5-1|.|TRBJ2-7|.
TGCGCCAGCAGCTTGGGAAAGGCATACGAGCAGTACTTC
CASSLGKAYEQYF
>TRBV5-1|.|TRBJ2-2|.
TGCGCCAGCAGGCTGGCAGGACAGCTGAACACCGGGGAGCTGTTTTTT
CASRLAGQLNTGELFF
>TRBV7-3|.|TRBJ2-1|TRBD1
TGTGCCAGCACCCAGACAGGGGGATACAATGAGCAGTTCTTC
CASTQTGGYNEQFF
>TRBV5-6|.|TRBJ2-7|.
TGTGCCAGCAGCTTCGGCCTTTTGACAGCACAGTTTACTTACGAGCAGTACTTC
CASSFGLLTAQFTYEQYF
>TRBV5-1|.|TRBJ2-3|.
TGCGCCAGCAGCTTCCTGGGGTTATCCACAGATACGCAGTATTTT
CASSFLGLSTDTQYF
>TRBV9|.|TRBJ2-7|TRBD1
TGTGCCAGCAGCGCGACAGGGACAGGGTTGTACGAGCAGTACTTC
CASSATGTGLYEQYF
>TRBV7-9|.|TRBJ1-6|.
TGTGCCAGCAGCTCCGGCGTAAGGACAGTGGCTTCACCCCTCCACTTT
CASSSGVRTVASPLHF
>TRBV9|.|TRBJ2-7|.
TGTGCCAGCAGCGTAGAGGGAGGGGGATACGAGCAGTACTTC
CASSVEGGGYEQYF
>TRBV27|.|TRBJ2-3|TRBD2
TGTGCCAGCAGTTTCTGGACTAGCGGGAGGACAGATACGCAGTATTTT
CASSFWTSGRTDTQYF
>TRBV24-1|.|TRBJ1-1|TRBD1
TGTGCCACCAGTGCGACAGGGGGGGCTGAAGCTTTCTTT
CATSATGGAEAFF
>TRBV4-1|.|TRBJ2-7|.
TGCGCCAGCAGCCAAGATCGAACATTCACCTACGAGCAGTACTTC
CASSQDRTFTYEQYF
>TRBV4-1|.|TRBJ2-7|TRBD1
TGCGCCAGCAGCCACGTTAAGGGACAGGGGGCCTGGGAGCAGTACTTC
CASSHVKGQGAWEQYF
>TRBV27|.|TRBJ1-1|.
TGTGCCAGCAGTACATACGGACCCAACACTGAAGCTTTCTTT
CASSTYGPNTEAFF
>TRBV10-1|.|TRBJ2-7|TRBD1
TGCGCCAGCCCAGGCCGGGACAGAGGGGCCGTTAGGGAGCAGTACTTC
CASPGRDRGAVREQYF
>TRBV19|.|TRBJ1-6|TRBD1
TGTGCCAGTAGTATAGGCTCGGACAGGGAGCATTCACCCCTCCACTTT
CASSIGSDREHSPLHF
>TRBV23-1|.|TRBJ2-7|TRBD1
TGCGCCAGTCAGTTAGAGGACAGGGGGCCCTACGAGCAGTACTTC
CASQLEDRGPYEQYF
>TRBV7-6|.|TRBJ1-6|.
TGTGCCAGCAGCTTAGGACCTCAGGACAACCCGAGTTCACCCCTCCACTTT
CASSLGPQDNPSSPLHF
>TRBV11-2|.|TRBJ2-7|TRBD2
TGTGCCAGCAGCCTCTCCAGCGGGGACCTCTACGAGCAGTACTTC
CASSLSSGDLYEQYF
>TRBV19|.|TRBJ2-3|.
TGTGCCAGTAGTATGTGGCCAGGGGCCCTGGGGACGCAGTATTTT
CASSMWPGALGTQYF
>TRBV27|.|TRBJ1-2|.
TGTGCCACCTCCCCCACAGGGTACGGCTACACCTTC
CATSPTGYGYTF
>TRBV6-5|few|TRBJ1-2|.
TGTGCCAGCAGCCGACGGGGAGACTGGGGCTACACCTTC
CASSRRGDWGYTF
>TRBV28|.|TRBJ2-1|TRBD1
TGTGCCAGTCCCCGGGACAGGGGTCTATTCTCCTACAATGAGCAGTTCTTC
CASPRDRGLFSYNEQFF
>TRBV21-1|.|TRBJ1-1|.
TGTGCCAGCAGCAGGACCTTGGCAGCTTTCTTT
CASSRTLAAFF
>TRBV29-1|.|TRBJ2-3|TRBD2
TGCAGCGTCGCGGGACTAGCGGGACCCACAGATACGCAGTATTTT
CSVAGLAGPTDTQYF
>TRBV19|.|TRBJ1-1|.
TGTGCCAGTAGTACACAGGGACTAAACACTGAAGCTTTCTTT
CASSTQGLNTEAFF
>TRBV7-8|.|TRBJ2-2|.
TGTGCCAGCAGCCCCCGGGACTTGACGAACACCGGGGAGCTGTTTTTT
CASSPRDLTNTGELFF
>TRBV7-9|few|TRBJ1-1|TRBD1
TGTGCCAGCAGCTTCCTTTCGGGACAGGGAAACACTGAAGCTTTCTTT
CASSFLSGQGNTEAFF
>TRBV7-2|.|TRBJ1-2|TRBD1
TGTGCCAGCAGCTTAGCTAGGGGGCTACGCTATGGCTACACCTTC
CASSLARGLRYGYTF
>TRBV27|.|TRBJ2-7|.
TGTGCCAGCAGTTTATCGTTGGGGCGAACCTACGAGCAGTACTTC
CASSLSLGRTYEQYF
>TRBV27|.|TRBJ1-2|.
TGTGCCAGCAGTAGATCCCGGGGGATTGATGGCTACACCTTC
CASSRSRGIDGYTF
>TRBV7-9|.|TRBJ1-6|.
TGTGCCAGCAGCCCCTCGCCAGATAATTCACCCCTCCACTTT
CASSPSPDNSPLHF
>TRBV4-1|.|TRBJ2-7|.
TGCGCCAGCAGCCAAGTTGGCGGTACGACTAGGGAGCAGTACTTC
CASSQVGGTTREQYF
>TRBV2|.|TRBJ2-7|TRBD1
TGTGCCAGCAGTGACTTTGGGACAGGGACCTACGAGCAGTACTTC
CASSDFGTGTYEQYF